This T cell receptor beta chain was documented in a study of tumor and adjacent non-tumor tissue in lung cancer. In regard to this clonotype: The antigen remains undetermined.

Study findings and constraints: Top 100 clones took a larger repertoire share in normal lung.

RNA was extracted from bulk tissue without any cell sorting. TCRbeta libraries were built with three rounds of nested PCR, modified from ARM-PCR. TCRdb passed the multiplex PCR reads through MiXCR, listing each CDR3 protein once. The data contain under 150,000 distinct CDR3 sequences, roughly 64% of them singletons. The CDR3 sequence is 14 residues long. Germline CDR1 DFQATT, CDR2 SNEGSKA (reference sequence). The germline V and J ends were trimmed by 6 bases and 4 bases, with 17 bases remaining between them. Specimen: lung tumor tissue. This clonotype originated in a man aged 25-40 years with non-small cell lung cancer. The chain combines TRBV20-1 with TRBJ2-3, with D possibly being TRBD1 or TRBD2 (5 bases each). This chain's CDR3 is CSAPGRVPSDTQYF. The CDR3, as DNA: TGCAGTGCCCCGGGACGGGTTCCTTCAGATACGCAGTATTTT.